This T cell receptor beta chain was obtained from a study of T-cell memory formation after mild COVID-19. On the study more broadly: Largely donor-specific sequence clusters came from a couple of donors.

This CDR3 spans 15 amino acids. Germline CDR1 reads MNHEY; CDR2 reads SVGAGI. With constant-segment primers, 5'RACE yielded cDNA libraries of TCR alpha and TCR beta that carried sample barcodes and UMIs. TCRdb redid the calling of the 5' RACE reads with MiXCR, one entry per CDR3 protein. The sample holds approximately 270,000 distinct CDR3 sequences, roughly 17% seen once. This clonotype showed up many times. Its specificity is not known. The germline gene is not matched at one end of the junction; a read error may be the cause. Whole-study results and caveats: Contracting clones from day 15 to 85 had balanced CD4/CD8; later expanders favoured CD4+. The CD4+ clones that contracted clustered mainly within CM and EM, and the CD8+ clones concentrated in EMRA.

The specimen sequenced was PBMCs or a T cell subset sorted from them (not recorded which). The sequence came from a man aged 18 to 29 who had mild COVID-19 (a few samples of this study predate the infection). Cell type and time point are not known. This chain joins TRBV6-5 and TRBJ2-3; perhaps TRBD1 as D (6 bases). The CDR3 loop is CASSYWQGRGDTQYF. DNA for the CDR3: TGTGCCAGCAGCTACTGGCAGGGGAGAGGGGATACGCAGTATTTT.